This TCR beta chain came from a study of blood T cell repertoires in COVID-19. Some clones are missing from TCRdb's copy, which holds only in-frame ones; the method was immunoSEQ multiplex PCR. Among around 110,000 clones listed, almost 85% were seen once. Germline CDR1 SGHTA, CDR2 FQGNSA. CDR3 length: 15 residues. Trimming cost V 8 bases and J 4 bases, with 18 bases left between them. This clone was counted a single time. The sample comprised peripheral blood. The clonotype comes from a man in his sixties or seventies with active or convalescent COVID-19. This sequence joins TRBV7-2 and TRBJ2-1; D perhaps matches TRBD2 (5 bases). The CDR3 sequence: CASSRAADLYNEQFF. CDR3 DNA: TGTGCCAGCTCACGGGCAGCGGATCTTTACAATGAGCAGTTCTTC.